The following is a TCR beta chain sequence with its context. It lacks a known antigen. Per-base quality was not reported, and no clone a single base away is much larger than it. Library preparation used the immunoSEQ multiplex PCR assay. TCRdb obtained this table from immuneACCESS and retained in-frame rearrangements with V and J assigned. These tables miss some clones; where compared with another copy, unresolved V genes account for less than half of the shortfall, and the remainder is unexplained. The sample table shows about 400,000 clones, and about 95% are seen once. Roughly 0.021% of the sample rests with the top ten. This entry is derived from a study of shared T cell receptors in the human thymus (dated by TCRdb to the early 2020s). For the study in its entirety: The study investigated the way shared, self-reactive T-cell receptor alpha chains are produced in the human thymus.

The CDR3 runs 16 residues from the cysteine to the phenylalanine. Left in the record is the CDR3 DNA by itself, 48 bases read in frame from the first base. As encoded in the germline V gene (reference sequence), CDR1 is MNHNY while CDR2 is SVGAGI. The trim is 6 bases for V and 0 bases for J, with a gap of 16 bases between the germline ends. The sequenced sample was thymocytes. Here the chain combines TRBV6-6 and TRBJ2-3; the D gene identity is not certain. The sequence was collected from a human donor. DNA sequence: TGTGCCAGCAGCTCCGAGTTGGCGGCTAGCACAGATACGCAGTATTTT. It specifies CASSSELAASTDTQYF.